This entry concerns a single TCR beta chain. The antigen is undetermined. The CDR3 loop spans 14 amino acids. V shed 3 bases and J shed 5 bases, with 16 bases lying between them. Looked up from germline, CDR1 is DFQATT and CDR2 is SNEGSKA (reference sequence). Treatment: approximately 11-day PBMC culture with coronavirus spike peptide pools or control peptides (ViraFEST assay). It was before the COVID-19 pandemic (2011-2018) that the unexposed donor's CD4+ T cells were collected. The sample comes from a study of vaccination and CD4 T cells after COVID-19. With the Oncomine TCR Beta short-read assay, DNA from cultured CD4+ T cells was sequenced. Using its own MiXCR run on the PCR reads, TCRdb lists one record per CDR3 protein. The repertoire holds about 8,900 distinct CDR3 sequences, with over 40% as singletons.

This chain links TRBV20-1 with TRBJ2-5, with D possibly matching TRBD2 (5 bases). Material: CD4+ T cells from blood, cultured in vitro. The TCR comes from a human donor in good health. The CDR3 protein is CSASGWSSLETQYF. CDR3 DNA: TGCAGTGCTAGTGGGTGGTCTAGCCTGGAGACCCAGTACTTC.